The next 21 T cell receptor beta chains were all read from a single sample in a study of shared clonotypes between healthy human individuals. The data were produced by immunoSEQ multiplex PCR, yet TCRdb's version contains in-frame clones alone and is incomplete. The sample holds just over 2,000,000 clones; about 95% are singletons and the top ten take 1% to 1.3%. In the naive CD8 group, cells lacked CD45RO and were positively selected for CCR7, so terminally differentiated effector memory CD45RA+ cells were left out. The specimen was naive CD8+ T cells sorted from blood. The receptors here all came from a young man in good health.

The J gene is TRBJ2-7, the V gene TRBV4-1, with D perhaps TRBD2 (5 bases). With 4 bases removed from V and 0 bases from J, the gap between germline ends came to 16 bases. CDR3 length: 16 residues. Germline V gene sequence: CDR1 MGHRA, CDR2 YSYEKL. The CDR3 region has the DNA TGCGCCAGCAGCCCCCTGGGGAGCCAGAGCTCCTACGAGCAGTACTTC. Translated: CASSPLGSQSSYEQYF.

CDR3 in amino acids: CASSYIESTDTQYF. DNA for the CDR3: TGTGCCAGCAGTTACATCGAATCCACAGATACGCAGTATTTT. The rearrangement uses TRBV6-5 and TRBJ2-3; D is uncertain. The CDR3 extends over 14 amino acids. Per germline, CDR1 MNHEY and CDR2 SVGAGI. Trimming stripped 2 bases from V and 2 bases from J, with 8 bases between.

The rearrangement uses TRBV9 and TRBJ1-1; 8 bases line up with TRBD1. CDR3 length: 19 amino acids. Germline V gene lookup returns CDR1 SGDLS and CDR2 YYNGEE. V dropped 2 bases and J dropped 1; count of bases not matched to a gene: 16. The CDR3 loop reads CASSVLILRGQGANTEAFF. DNA for the CDR3: TGTGCCAGCAGCGTCTTGATTTTGAGGGGGCAGGGGGCGAACACTGAAGCTTTCTTT.

CDR3 region: CASSQDTGTKETQYF. The CDR3, as DNA: TGCGCCAGCAGCCAAGATACGGGGACCAAAGAGACCCAGTACTTC. The V call is TRBV4-1, the J call TRBJ2-5, with D tentatively TRBD1 or TRBD2 (5 bases each). Germline values: CDR1 MGHRA, CDR2 YSYEKL. Trimming left V 0 bases short and J 3 bases short, with 11 bases between. This CDR3 spans 15 amino acids.

Only one count was recorded for this clone. The chain carries TRBV5-6 and TRBJ1-2, with 9 bases matching TRBD1. The CDR3 is 14 residues long. V lost 4 bases and J lost 3; bases outside the gene matches: 4. Germline lookup yields CDR1 SGHDT and CDR2 YYEEEE. The CDR3 DNA follows: TGTGCCAGCAGCGGACAGGGGATAGACTATGGCTACACCTTC. Translation gives CASSGQGIDYGYTF.

This sequence joins TRBV29-1 and TRBJ2-1, with D possibly matching TRBD1 (5 bases). V lost 6 bases and J 5 bases, leaving 14 bases between the germline ends. Germline V gene lookup returns CDR1 SQVTM and CDR2 ANQGSEA. This CDR3 is built from 13 residues. The CDR3 here is CSVDTARHNEQFF. The CDR3 DNA is TGCAGCGTGGACACGGCGAGGCACAATGAGCAGTTCTTC.

This chain joins TRBV5-4 and TRBJ2-5; D possibly matches TRBD1 or TRBD2 (5 bases each). Germline CDR1 is SGHNT and CDR2 is YYREEE (reference sequence). The V end lost 4 bases, the J end lost 3 bases, and 16 bases lay between the germline ends. The CDR3 sequence is 15 residues long. The CDR3 DNA follows: TGTGCCAGCAGCCCCGGATTGAGGGGTAAAGAGACCCAGTACTTC. It is translated as CASSPGLRGKETQYF.

V usage is TRBV21-1 and J usage is TRBJ2-1; the table's D call, TRBD2, has no DNA check behind it. TRBV21-1 represents a pseudogene. This CDR3 region has 10 residues. CDR3 DNA: TGTGCCAGCAGCACCATGATGCGGTTCTTC. As protein: CASSTMMRFF.

The chain uses TRBV7-9 and TRBJ2-3; 13 bases agree with TRBD2. The V gene end was trimmed by 2 bases and the J gene end by 1 base; junction bases not matched to a gene: 3. CDR3 length equals 17 residues. Germline V gives CDR1 SEHNR, CDR2 FQNEAQ (reference sequence). CDR3 residues: CASSLTSGGAGTDTQYF. For the CDR3, the DNA is TGTGCCAGCAGCTTAACTAGCGGGGGGGCCGGCACAGATACGCAGTATTTT.

The V call is TRBV6-1, the J call TRBJ1-1; D possibly corresponds to TRBD1 (6 bases). Trimming pared 9 bases from V and 0 bases from J, leaving 11 bases between. The CDR3 spans 13 residues. Germline CDR1 MNHNS, CDR2 SASEGT. The CDR3 DNA sequence: TGTGCCAGTGAAGGGGGACTGAACACTGAAGCTTTCTTT. This encodes CASEGGLNTEAFF.

The CDR3 DNA is TGTGCCAGCAGCTACCTCTTAGGGGACATGCCTGGAAACACCATATATTTT. This translates into CASSYLLGDMPGNTIYF. V and J are TRBV7-8 and TRBJ1-3; possibly TRBD1 for D (6 bases). The CDR3 extends over 17 amino acids. Germline CDR1 is SGHVS and CDR2 is FQNEAQ. The V and J ends lost 4 bases and 2 bases respectively, with 18 bases between them.

The gene calls are TRBV18 and TRBJ1-6, with TRBD1 matching 9 bases. The CDR3 runs to 15 residues. Unmatched junction bases numbered 3, after V lost 3 bases and J lost 6 bases. Germline V CDR1 and CDR2: KGHSH, LQKENI. Written as DNA, the CDR3 is TGTGCCAGCTCACCTGAGGGACAGGGTAATTCACCCCTCCACTTT. As protein: CASSPEGQGNSPLHF. Drawing the rest from reference TRBV18 and TRBJ1-6, the complete variable domain is NAGVMQNPRHLVRRRGQEARLRCSPMKGHSHVYWYRQLPEEGLKFMVYLQKENIIDESGMPKERFSAEFPKEGPSILRIQQVVRGDSAAYFCASSPEGQGNSPLHFGNGTRLTVT.

V usage is TRBV4-1 and J usage is TRBJ1-6, with D possibly being TRBD1 (6 bases). The V gene lost 0 bases and the J gene lost 6 bases, with 9 bases spanning the gap. The length of the CDR3 is 15 residues. Germline V gene sequence: CDR1 MGHRA, CDR2 YSYEKL. DNA of the CDR3: TGCGCCAGCAGCCAAGATTGGGACATTAATTCACCCCTCCACTTT. Encoded protein: CASSQDWDINSPLHF.

The chain is built from TRBV9 and TRBJ1-5; D gene unclear. V lost 3 bases and J lost 0, with 7 bases in between. The germline CDR1 and CDR2 sequences are SGDLS and YYNGEE. This CDR3 comprises 14 residues. This CDR3 is CASSAGHSNQPQHF. The CDR3 DNA reads as TGTGCCAGCAGCGCGGGTCATAGCAATCAGCCCCAGCATTTT.

V usage is TRBV19 and J usage is TRBJ2-1, with D possibly matching TRBD1 (6 bases). The CDR3 runs 14 residues. Germline V gene sequence: CDR1 LNHDA, CDR2 SQIVND (reference sequence). Trimming removed 5 bases from V and 8 bases from J, with 16 bases in between. The CDR3 coding sequence is TGTGCCAGTAGTCCGAGGGGACAAATATATGAGCAGTTCTTC. It specifies CASSPRGQIYEQFF.

V and J are TRBV6-5 and TRBJ2-3; D may be TRBD2 (6 bases). V lost 2 bases and J 1 base, leaving 10 bases between the germline ends. The germline V gene encodes CDR1 MNHEY and CDR2 SVGAGI. CDR3 size: 15 residues. The CDR3 region is CASSYEGGGTDTQYF. CDR3 coding DNA: TGTGCCAGCAGTTACGAGGGCGGGGGCACAGATACGCAGTATTTT.

The V and J genes are TRBV10-3 and TRBJ2-2, with a tentative D call TRBD2 (5 bases). From germline, CDR1 is ENHRY and CDR2 SYGVKD. The CDR3 sequence is 15 residues long. Between the trimmed V and J ends, which lost 5 bases and 7 bases, there was a span of 17 bases. The CDR3 DNA reads as TGTGCCATCAGTTCAGTCGGGAACGTGGGCGGGGAGCTGTTTTTT. Protein sequence: CAISSVGNVGGELFF.

The V and J genes are TRBV19 and TRBJ2-7; TRBD2 might be the D (5 bases). CDR3 length: 13 amino acids. The V end was cut by 9 bases, the J end by 0 bases, with 12 bases between. Germline loops: CDR1 LNHDA, CDR2 SQIVND (reference sequence). The CDR3 region is CASSGIASYEQYF. The CDR3 nucleotides read TGTGCCAGCTCCGGGATTGCCTCCTACGAGCAGTACTTC.

Here the CDR3 reads CAWNPGLAGEWYNEQFF. The DNA for the CDR3 is TGTGCCTGGAACCCCGGACTAGCGGGAGAATGGTACAATGAGCAGTTCTTC. The J gene is TRBJ2-1, the V gene TRBV30; 13 bases agree with TRBD2. V shed 4 bases, J shed 4 bases, and the junction held 10 bases outside the gene matches. The V gene's germline CDR1 is GTSNPN and CDR2 SVGIG (reference sequence). This CDR3 comprises 17 residues.

J is TRBJ1-1 and V is TRBV10-2; TRBD1 matches 7 bases. The CDR3 loop spans 14 amino acids. The J segment lost 4 bases and the V segment lost 6 bases, leaving 8 bases of the junction unmatched. CDR1 is WSHSY and CDR2 is SAAADI in the germline V gene. CDR3 nucleotide sequence: TGCGCCAGCAGCCCTGACAGGGACTTCACTGAAGCTTTCTTT. Its protein product is CASSPDRDFTEAFF.

The V gene is TRBV13, the J gene TRBJ1-2; a weak D match, TRBD1 (6 bases). Per the germline V gene, CDR1 is PRHDT and CDR2 is FYEKMQ (reference sequence). The V end lost 5 bases, the J end lost 6 bases, and 16 bases lay between the germline ends. This CDR3 has 14 residues. Here the CDR3 reads CASSTSGRGDGYTF. The DNA of the CDR3 is TGTGCCAGCAGCACGAGCGGCAGGGGAGATGGCTACACCTTC.